The rows below give T cell receptor beta chains drawn from one sample of a study of blood T cell repertoires in COVID-19. Profiling relied on immunoSEQ multiplex PCR, and the TCRdb table lists in-frame clones only, not all of them. The sample contains approximately 140,000 clones, 88% of which appear only once. The sample taken for sequencing was peripheral blood. The source of these receptors is a human donor with COVID-19, enrolled during active disease. The donor label of this sample is uncertain. Each CDR3 is given with its conserved first and last residue. The order of the fields is V gene, CDR3 protein.

>TRBV12-3/TRBV12-4
CASSLEAETQYF
>TRBV7-9
CASSSDRLNTEAFF
>TRBV7-2
CASSLATTEIFYEQYF
>TRBV3-1/TRBV3-2
CASSQDTTNEKLFF
>TRBV2
CASSDRGLGQPQHF
>TRBV29-1
CSDAGPGTGGYGYTF
>TRBV6-6
CASSYSTALNTEAFF
>TRBV6-5
CASRPSGQIGYTF
>TRBV5-6
CASSLVVGSFYGYTF
>TRBV5-6
CASSAQGVSYEQYF
>TRBV19
CASSSTEADTQYF